This T cell receptor (beta chain) appears in the sequencing data of a study of T cells in tumors after PD-1 blockade. Whole-study findings and limits: Peripheral recruitment is suggested, as some novel exhausted tumor clones were in pre-treatment blood. Only pre- versus post-treatment comparisons showed clonal replacement.

Notes on this clone: Its antigen remains unidentified.

The repertoire was sequenced with immunoSEQ multiplex PCR; TCRdb's copy has only in-frame clones and lacks some. The sample has more than 12,000 clones, around two thirds seen once; the top ten hold under 40%. Squamous cell carcinoma tissue after treatment was collected an average of 31 days into therapy. In germline, CDR1 is SEHNR, CDR2 FQNEAQ (reference sequence). The CDR3 covers 13 residues. Trimming removed 4 bases at V and 6 bases at J, with 12 bases between. This TCR was recovered from a human donor with cutaneous squamous cell carcinoma. The material sequenced was tumor tissue, taken after anti-PD-1 treatment. The V and J genes are TRBV7-9 and TRBJ1-2; D is perhaps TRBD1 (6 bases). The CDR3 spells CASSSPGVNGYTF. The CDR3, as DNA: TGTGCCAGCAGCTCCCCAGGGGTTAATGGCTACACCTTC.